The 5 T cell receptor beta chains in this list originate from one sample, sequenced in a study of blood T cell repertoires in COVID-19 (dated by TCRdb to the early 2020s). The library was obtained by the immunoSEQ multiplex PCR assay. The clones in this table, taken by TCRdb from immuneACCESS, are in-frame only. Not every clone is retained; where verified, under half of the shortfall comes from an unresolved V gene, and the cause of the rest is unknown. The sample table records over 130,000 clones; about four fifths of these occur just once. The ten biggest clones cover 2.2% of the sample. The sample was peripheral blood. Receptors originate from a man between 65 and 79 years old with acute or convalescent COVID-19.

The V call is TRBV10-3, the J call TRBJ2-1; 7 bases are a match to TRBD1. Looked up from germline, CDR1 is ENHRY and CDR2 is SYGVKD. This CDR3 region has 18 residues. V shed 0 bases and J 7 bases; nucleotides not matched to a gene: 15. CDR3 in DNA: TGTGCCATCAGTGAGTCAGGGCGCCCCTCGGGACAGCGAAATGAGCAGTTCTTC. This encodes CAISESGRPSGQRNEQFF.

The V call is TRBV9, the J call TRBJ2-1, with TRBD2 matching over 7 bases. Germline assignment: CDR1 SGDLS and CDR2 YYNGEE. V trimming: 2 bases; J trimming: 6 bases; junction bases outside the gene matches: 8. The CDR3 loop spans 15 amino acids. CDR3 coding DNA: TGTGCCAGCAGCGTGGTGAGCGGGACCTCCAATGAGCAGTTCTTC. Its protein product is CASSVVSGTSNEQFF.

This chain connects TRBV18 to TRBJ2-4; 9 bases fit TRBD1. Losses at the gene ends were 6 bases for V and 4 bases for J; bases not matched to a gene: 4. This CDR3 contains 14 residues. Germline V CDR1 and CDR2: KGHSH, LQKENI. The CDR3 bases are TGTGCCAGCTCGAGGGACAGGGATAAAAACATTCAGTACTTC. The encoded protein is CASSRDRDKNIQYF.

The chain employs TRBV7-3 and TRBJ2-1; maybe TRBD1 (6 bases). From germline, CDR1 is SGHTA and CDR2 FQGTGA. The V end lost 4 bases, the J end lost 0 bases, and 10 bases lay between the germline ends. This CDR3 has 15 amino acids. The CDR3 here is CASSWDTNSYNEQFF. CDR3 sequence (DNA): TGTGCCAGCAGCTGGGACACCAACTCCTACAATGAGCAGTTCTTC.

The chain joins TRBV15 to TRBJ1-5; 8 nucleotides match TRBD1. This CDR3 spans 14 amino acids. V gave up 1 base and J gave up 10 bases; unmatched junction bases: 6. Germline V gives CDR1 LNHNV, CDR2 YYDKDF (reference sequence). CDR3 nucleotides: TGTGCCACCAGCAGAGCAGGGGGCCCCTCTCCCCAGCATTTT. This codes for CATSRAGGPSPQHF.